Shown below are 20 T cell receptor beta chains from a single sample sequenced in a study of CD8+ T cells in alopecia areata. Sequencing templates came from extracted RNA that was reverse transcribed into cDNA. Clones were read by immunoSEQ multiplex PCR, and TCRdb kept only the in-frame ones, dropping some. The table shows about 82,000 clones, with about 51% occurring only once. Sequenced: NKG2D-high CD8+ T cells sorted from blood. These receptors were taken from a human donor with alopecia areata.

The rearrangement uses TRBV27 and TRBJ2-4; tentative D call: TRBD2 (5 bases). The CDR3 spans 13 residues. Germline V gene data show CDR1 as MNHEY and CDR2 as SMNVEV (reference sequence). With 4 bases removed from V and 3 bases from J, the gap between germline ends came to 7 bases. DNA for the CDR3: TGTGCCAGCAGTTGGACTGGCAAAAACATTCAGTACTTC. The encoded protein is CASSWTGKNIQYF.

J is TRBJ1-6 and V is TRBV23-1; no firm D call. TRBV23-1 is given ORF status, its function remaining uncertain. V lost 4 bases to trimming and J lost 10 bases, with 14 bases between them. CDR3 size: 14 residues. CDR3 protein: CASSRGITVSPLHF. CDR3 in DNA: TGCGCCAGCAGTCGAGGCATAACGGTCTCACCCCTCCACTTT.

In the case of this clone: Other DNA sequences in this sample translate to the same CDR3. The chain combines TRBV29-1 with TRBJ2-1, with 14 bases identical to TRBD2. V was clipped by 3 bases and J by 8 bases; unmatched bases: 3. The CDR3 is 14 residues long. Germline V gene sequence: CDR1 SQVTM, CDR2 ANQGSEA. For the CDR3, the DNA is TGCAGCGTTGAGGGACTAGCGGGAGAATATGAGCAGTTCTTC. Translating gives CSVEGLAGEYEQFF.

The gene calls are TRBV7-8 and TRBJ2-5; D remains unclear. CDR3 length: 17 amino acids. Germline V lookup: CDR1 SGHVS, CDR2 FQNEAQ. The ends were cut back, 0 bases at V and 0 bases at J, with 14 bases in the middle. The CDR3 here is CASSLALRGKYQETQYF. The CDR3 nucleotides are TGTGCCAGCAGCTTAGCGCTTAGAGGAAAGTACCAAGAGACCCAGTACTTC. Together with reference TRBV7-8 and TRBJ2-5, the CDR3 gives the full variable domain: GAGVSQSPRYKVAKRGQDVALRCDPISGHVSLFWYQQALGQGPEFLTYFQNEAQLDKSGLPSDRFFAERPEGSVSTLKIQRTQQEDSAVYLCASSLALRGKYQETQYFGPGTRLLVL.

The count of this clone is one. This rearrangement joins TRBV7-8 to TRBJ2-1, with TRBD2 as a possible D gene (6 bases). Germline assignment: CDR1 SGHVS and CDR2 FQNEAQ. Between the trimmed V and J ends, which lost 2 bases and 0 bases, there was a span of 11 bases. The CDR3 loop spans 16 amino acids. The CDR3 loop reads CASSLWAGSSYNEQFF. CDR3 DNA: TGTGCCAGCAGCTTATGGGCGGGGAGCTCCTACAATGAGCAGTTCTTC.

This chain uses TRBV29-1 with TRBJ2-3; 14 bases are a match to TRBD2. The CDR3 spans 17 residues. The germline gives CDR1 SQVTM, CDR2 ANQGSEA. J lost 0 bases, V lost 3 bases, and 5 bases had no gene match. The CDR3 region is CSVDVGTSGRSTDTQYF. DNA for the CDR3: TGCAGCGTTGATGTCGGGACTAGCGGGAGAAGCACAGATACGCAGTATTTT.

The rearrangement joins TRBV18 to TRBJ2-7, with a weak D call TRBD1 (6 bases). Trimming cost V 5 bases and J 4 bases, with 12 bases left between them. In germline, CDR1 is KGHSH, CDR2 LQKENI. The CDR3 is 13 residues long. CDR3 protein: CASSSTTGYEQYF. The CDR3 bases are TGTGCCAGCTCATCTACCACAGGGTACGAGCAGTACTTC. The entire variable domain, with the rest obtained from reference TRBV18 and TRBJ2-7, is as follows: NAGVMQNPRHLVRRRGQEARLRCSPMKGHSHVYWYRQLPEEGLKFMVYLQKENIIDESGMPKERFSAEFPKEGPSILRIQQVVRGDSAAYFCASSSTTGYEQYFGPGTRLTVT.

This chain connects TRBV27 to TRBJ2-3; D could derive from TRBD1 or TRBD2 (5 bases each). Germline values: CDR1 MNHEY, CDR2 SMNVEV (reference sequence). The V end lost 3 bases, the J end lost 2 bases, and 12 bases lay between the germline ends. This CDR3 has 15 residues. DNA of the CDR3: TGTGCCAGCAGTTTGGCCGGGACCTCCACAGATACGCAGTATTTT. Its translation: CASSLAGTSTDTQYF.

A few counts support this clone. V is TRBV27 and J is TRBJ1-1; no definite D call. The CDR3 has 14 residues. Looked up from germline, CDR1 is MNHEY and CDR2 is SMNVEV (reference sequence). Trimming shortened V by 0 bases and J by 2 bases, and 7 bases separated the two germline ends. CDR3 DNA: TGTGCCAGCAGTTTATCGACACGAAACACTGAAGCTTTCTTT. This translates into CASSLSTRNTEAFF.

V gene TRBV7-2 combines with J gene TRBJ2-2; either TRBD1 or TRBD2 may fit D (5 bases each). CDR1 and CDR2 from the germline V gene are SGHTA and FQGNSA. Trimming removed 4 bases from V and 6 bases from J, with 15 bases in between. This CDR3 has 15 residues. CDR3 residues: CASSSFGTTPGELFF. The CDR3 DNA follows: TGTGCCAGCAGCTCCTTTGGGACGACCCCCGGGGAGCTGTTTTTT.

This clone has just one count. The V and J genes are TRBV7-8 and TRBJ2-3; D is uncertain. The V end lost 4 bases, the J end lost 0 bases, and 14 bases lay between the germline ends. The CDR3 spans 16 residues. Germline assignment: CDR1 SGHVS and CDR2 FQNEAQ. The CDR3 DNA sequence: TGTGCCAGCAGCTCGCTCGGGCAAGTTAGCACAGATACGCAGTATTTT. As protein: CASSSLGQVSTDTQYF. Looking up the rest from reference TRBV7-8 and TRBJ2-3 gives the full variable domain: GAGVSQSPRYKVAKRGQDVALRCDPISGHVSLFWYQQALGQGPEFLTYFQNEAQLDKSGLPSDRFFAERPEGSVSTLKIQRTQQEDSAVYLCASSSLGQVSTDTQYFGPGTRLTVL.

This clone was counted once. This chain connects TRBV4-1 to TRBJ1-2; D call uncertain. Looked up from germline, CDR1 is MGHRA and CDR2 is YSYEKL. The CDR3 runs to 13 residues. Trimming cost V 1 base and J 7 bases, with 10 bases left between them. The CDR3 nucleotides read TGCGCCAGCAGCCAAGTACTCGGAGTTGGCTACACCTTC. Protein sequence: CASSQVLGVGYTF.

The V gene is TRBV29-1, the J gene TRBJ1-2; no definite D call. This CDR3 region has 12 residues. Trimming shortened V by 7 bases and J by 7 bases, and 16 bases separated the two germline ends. Germline CDR1 SQVTM, CDR2 ANQGSEA. Written as DNA, the CDR3 is TGCAGCGCAACGGGAGGGCTCCTTGGCTACACCTTC. Protein sequence: CSATGGLLGYTF.

The chain couples TRBV29-1 to TRBJ1-2; 9 bases fit TRBD1. This CDR3 region has 13 residues. Germline CDR1 is SQVTM and CDR2 is ANQGSEA. The V and J ends lost 6 bases and 5 bases, in that order; junction bases with no gene match: 7. The DNA of the CDR3 is TGCAGCGTAACAGGGGGCGCAGAGTATGGCTACACCTTC. Translated, it gives CSVTGGAEYGYTF.

The V call is TRBV30, the J call TRBJ2-7, with 9 positions matching TRBD1. Germline-derived CDR1 and CDR2 are GTSNPN and SVGIG (reference sequence). The ends lost 4 bases at V and 0 bases at J; junction bases unmatched: 4. The CDR3 extends over 14 amino acids. CDR3 DNA: TGTGCCTGGACTACAGGGGGCTCCTCCTACGAGCAGTACTTC. It is translated as CAWTTGGSSYEQYF.

The chain employs TRBV7-9 and TRBJ2-7; no definite D call. Trimming left V 5 bases short and J 5 bases short, with 13 bases between. The CDR3 runs to 13 residues. The germline V gene encodes CDR1 SEHNR and CDR2 FQNEAQ (reference sequence). In DNA form, the CDR3 reads TGTGCCAGCAGCCCACGAGATGGAGACGAGCAGTACTTC. Encoded protein: CASSPRDGDEQYF.

The chain has TRBV29-1 and TRBJ2-1; tentatively, D is TRBD1 or TRBD2 (6 bases each). Between the trimmed V and J ends, which lost 8 bases and 5 bases, there was a span of 16 bases. The CDR3 is 13 residues long. Germline V CDR1 and CDR2: SQVTM, ANQGSEA. CDR3 coding DNA: TGCAGCTGTAACGGGGGCCGGAACAATGAGCAGTTCTTC. This sequence encodes CSCNGGRNNEQFF.

V is TRBV28 and J is TRBJ1-6; 7 bases agree with TRBD1. Per germline, CDR1 MDHEN and CDR2 SYDVKM. V lost 6 bases to trimming and J lost 7 bases; unmatched junction nucleotides: 9. The CDR3 is made up of 15 amino acids. The CDR3 protein is CASSTRGQINSPLHF. The CDR3 DNA is TGTGCCAGCAGCACAAGGGGGCAGATAAATTCACCCCTCCACTTT.

This chain links TRBV4-1 with TRBJ2-7; TRBD1 matches 7 bases. This CDR3 has 16 residues. With V trimmed by 3 bases and J by 2 bases, 10 bases remained unmatched. Germline V lookup: CDR1 MGHRA, CDR2 YSYEKL. The CDR3 here is CASSQVQGTEAYEQYF. CDR3 sequence (DNA): TGCGCCAGCAGCCAGGTACAAGGGACAGAGGCCTACGAGCAGTACTTC.

This clone was counted between two and nine times. V gene TRBV27 combines with J gene TRBJ2-1, with D tentatively TRBD2 (5 bases). CDR3 length: 14 residues. V was shortened by 2 bases and J by 2 bases, with 7 bases between the two germline ends. Germline CDR1 and CDR2: MNHEY and SMNVEV (reference sequence). The CDR3, as DNA: TGTGCCAGCAGTTTACGAGGGACCTACAATGAGCAGTTCTTC. It translates to CASSLRGTYNEQFF.